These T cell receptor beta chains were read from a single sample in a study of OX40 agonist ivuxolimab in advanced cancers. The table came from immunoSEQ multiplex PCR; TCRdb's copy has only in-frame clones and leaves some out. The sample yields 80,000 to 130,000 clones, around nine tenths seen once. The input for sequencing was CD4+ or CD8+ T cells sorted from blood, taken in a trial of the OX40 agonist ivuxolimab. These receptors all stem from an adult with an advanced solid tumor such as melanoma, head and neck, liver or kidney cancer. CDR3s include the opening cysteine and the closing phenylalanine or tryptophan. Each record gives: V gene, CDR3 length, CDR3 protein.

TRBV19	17	CASSIFSGQAYDQPQHF
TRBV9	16	CASSRDRGQANYGYTF
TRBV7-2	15	CASSFRGFGTDTQYF
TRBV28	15	CASSPLWGEGNTIYF
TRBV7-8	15	CASSLSLGPFDEQYF
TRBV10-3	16	CAISARGTGGSGELFF
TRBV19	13	CASSIGFQETQYF
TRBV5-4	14	CASSKGLAPHEQYF
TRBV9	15	CASNGQGRMNTEAFF
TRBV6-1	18	CASSGGTRRRGYQETQYF
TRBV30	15	CAWSARQGYNSPLHF
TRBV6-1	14	CASNPGTVDNEQFF
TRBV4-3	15	CASSRQISGANVLTF
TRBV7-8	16	CASSFPSGSSYNEQFF
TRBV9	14	CASSVGTLGETQYF